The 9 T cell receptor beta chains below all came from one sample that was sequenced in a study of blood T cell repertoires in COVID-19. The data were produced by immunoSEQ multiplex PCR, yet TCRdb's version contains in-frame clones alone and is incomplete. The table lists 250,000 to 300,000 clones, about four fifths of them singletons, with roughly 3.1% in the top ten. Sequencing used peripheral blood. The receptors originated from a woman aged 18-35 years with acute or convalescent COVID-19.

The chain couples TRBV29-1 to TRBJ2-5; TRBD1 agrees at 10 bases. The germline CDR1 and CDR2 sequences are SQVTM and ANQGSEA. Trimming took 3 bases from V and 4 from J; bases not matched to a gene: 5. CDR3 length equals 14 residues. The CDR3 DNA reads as TGCAGCGTTGAGCGGACAGGGGGAGGAGAGACCCAGTACTTC. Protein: CSVERTGGGETQYF.

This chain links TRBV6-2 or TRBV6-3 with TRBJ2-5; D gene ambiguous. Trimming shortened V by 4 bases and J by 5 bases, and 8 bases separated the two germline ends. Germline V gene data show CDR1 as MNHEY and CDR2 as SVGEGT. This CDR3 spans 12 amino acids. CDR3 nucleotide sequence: TGTGCCAGCAGTTTGACACAGGAGACCCAGTACTTC. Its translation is CASSLTQETQYF.

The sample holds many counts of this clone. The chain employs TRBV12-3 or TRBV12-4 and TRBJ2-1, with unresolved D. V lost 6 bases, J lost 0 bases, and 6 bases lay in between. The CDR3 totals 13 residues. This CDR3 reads CASRRPSYNEQFF. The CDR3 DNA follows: TGTGCCAGCAGGCGTCCCTCCTACAATGAGCAGTTCTTC.

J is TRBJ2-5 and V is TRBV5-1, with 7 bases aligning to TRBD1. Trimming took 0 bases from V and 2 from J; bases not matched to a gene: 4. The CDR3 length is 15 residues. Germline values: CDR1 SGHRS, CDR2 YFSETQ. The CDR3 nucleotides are TGCGCCAGCAGCTTGGCGGGACAGACGCAAGAGACCCAGTACTTC. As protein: CASSLAGQTQETQYF.

This chain's CDR3 is CASAAQAGTHPLEQYF. CDR3 in DNA: TGTGCTAGTGCCGCCCAGGCAGGGACACACCCCCTCGAGCAGTACTTC. The chain joins TRBV12-5 to TRBJ2-7; D may be TRBD1 (6 bases). The CDR3 length is 16 residues. V shed 7 bases and J shed 6 bases, with 25 bases lying between them. The V gene's germline CDR1 is LGHNT and CDR2 FRNRAP.

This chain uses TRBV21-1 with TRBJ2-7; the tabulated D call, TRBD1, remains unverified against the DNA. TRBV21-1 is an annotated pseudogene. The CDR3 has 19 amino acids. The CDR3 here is CASSKAPKKWPDRRYEQYF. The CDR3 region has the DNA TGTGCCAGCAGCAAAGCTCCAAAAAAGTGGCCGGACAGGCGCTACGAGCAGTACTTC.

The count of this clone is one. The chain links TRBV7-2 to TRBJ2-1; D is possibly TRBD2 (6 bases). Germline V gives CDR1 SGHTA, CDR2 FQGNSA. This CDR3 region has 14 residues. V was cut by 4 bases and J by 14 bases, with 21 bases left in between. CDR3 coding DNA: TGTGCCAGCAGCTCGGAAATGACTAGTTGGATAGAGTTCTTC. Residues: CASSSEMTSWIEFF. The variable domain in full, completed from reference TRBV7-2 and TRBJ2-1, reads GAGVSQSPSNKVTEKGKDVELRCDPISGHTALYWYRQSLGQGLEFLIYFQGNSAPDKSGLPSDRFSAERTGGSVSTLTIQRTQQEDSAVYLCASSSEMTSWIEFFGPGTRLTVL.

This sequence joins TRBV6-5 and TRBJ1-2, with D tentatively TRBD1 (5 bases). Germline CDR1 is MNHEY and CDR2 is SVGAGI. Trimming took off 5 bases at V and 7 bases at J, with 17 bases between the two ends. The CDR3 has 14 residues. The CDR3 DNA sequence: TGTGCCAGCAGTCCCCAGGGCAGGTTTAGTGGCTACACCTTC. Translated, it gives CASSPQGRFSGYTF.

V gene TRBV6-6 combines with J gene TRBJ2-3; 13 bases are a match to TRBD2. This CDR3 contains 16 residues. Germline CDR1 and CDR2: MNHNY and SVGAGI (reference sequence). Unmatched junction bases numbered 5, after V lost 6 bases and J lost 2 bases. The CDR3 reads CASRQGLAGNTDTQYF. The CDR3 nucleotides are TGTGCCAGCAGACAGGGACTAGCGGGAAACACAGATACGCAGTATTTT.